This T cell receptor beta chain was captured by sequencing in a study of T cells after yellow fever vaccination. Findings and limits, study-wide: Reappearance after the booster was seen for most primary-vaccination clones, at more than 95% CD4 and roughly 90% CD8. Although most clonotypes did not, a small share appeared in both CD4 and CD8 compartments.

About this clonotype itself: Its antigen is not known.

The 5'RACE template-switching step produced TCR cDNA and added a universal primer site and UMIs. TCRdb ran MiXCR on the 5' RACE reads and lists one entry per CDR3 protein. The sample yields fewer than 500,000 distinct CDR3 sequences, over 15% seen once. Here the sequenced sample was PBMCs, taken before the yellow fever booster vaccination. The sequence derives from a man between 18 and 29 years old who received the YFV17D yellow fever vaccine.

The DNA for the CDR3 is TGTGCCAGCATTACCGAGAAACCGCCAGATACGCAGTATTTT. This gives the protein CASITEKPPDTQYF. The rearrangement joins TRBV3-1 to TRBJ2-3; unclear D gene. Deletions cut 7 bases from V and 4 bases from J, with 15 bases between. Germline CDR1 LGHDT, CDR2 YNNKEL (reference sequence). The CDR3 length is 14 residues.